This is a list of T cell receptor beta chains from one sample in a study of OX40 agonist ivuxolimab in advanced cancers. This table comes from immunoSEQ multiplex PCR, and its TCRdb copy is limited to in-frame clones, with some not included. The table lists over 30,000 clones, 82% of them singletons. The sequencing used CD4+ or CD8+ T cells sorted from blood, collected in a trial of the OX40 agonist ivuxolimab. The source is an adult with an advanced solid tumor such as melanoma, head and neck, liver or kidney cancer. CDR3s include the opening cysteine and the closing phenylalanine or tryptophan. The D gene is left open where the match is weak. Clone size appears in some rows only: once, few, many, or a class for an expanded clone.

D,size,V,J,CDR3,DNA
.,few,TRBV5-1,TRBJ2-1,CASSVGQNPFNEQFF,TGCGCCAGCAGCGTTGGACAGAACCCCTTCAATGAGCAGTTCTTC
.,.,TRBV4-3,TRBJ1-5,CASSQDGNQPQHF,TGCGCCAGCAGCCAAGATGGCAATCAGCCCCAGCATTTT
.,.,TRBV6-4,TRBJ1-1,CASSTRENTEAFF,TGTGCCAGCAGTACGAGGGAAAACACTGAAGCTTTCTTT
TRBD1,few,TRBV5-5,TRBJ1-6,CASSRDSQLYNSPLHF,TGTGCCAGCAGCCGGGACAGCCAGCTTTATAATTCACCCCTCCACTTT
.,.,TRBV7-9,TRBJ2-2,CASSQLTNTGELFF,TGTGCCAGCAGCCAACTAACGAACACCGGGGAGCTGTTTTTT
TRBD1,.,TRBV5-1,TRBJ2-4,CASSLWGQGAENIQYF,TGCGCCAGCAGCTTGTGGGGACAGGGGGCCGAAAACATTCAGTACTTC
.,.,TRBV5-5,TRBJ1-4,CASSLGPRATNEKLFF,TGTGCCAGCAGCTTGGGACCGAGAGCAACTAATGAAAAACTGTTTTTT
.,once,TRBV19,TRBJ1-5,CASNPSTGPNQPQHF,TGTGCCAGTAACCCATCGACAGGTCCCAATCAGCCCCAGCATTTT
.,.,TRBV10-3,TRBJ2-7,CAMGGGTNLYEQYF,TGTGCCATGGGAGGGGGGACCAACCTCTACGAGCAGTACTTC
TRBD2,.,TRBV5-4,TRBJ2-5,CASSQAGGKETQYF,TGTGCCAGCAGTCAAGCGGGGGGGAAAGAGACCCAGTACTTC
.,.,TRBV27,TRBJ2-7,CASSLRENYEQYF,TGTGCCAGCAGTTTAAGGGAGAACTACGAGCAGTACTTC
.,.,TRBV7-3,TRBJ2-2,CASSLTPGWRGTGELFF,TGTGCCAGCAGCTTAACCCCGGGGTGGAGGGGCACCGGGGAGCTGTTTTTT
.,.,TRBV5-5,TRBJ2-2,CASSLGNLNTGELFF,TGTGCCAGCAGCTTGGGGAACTTGAACACCGGGGAGCTGTTTTTT
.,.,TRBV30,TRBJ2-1,CAWSMQGYNEQFF,TGTGCCTGGAGTATGCAGGGATACAATGAGCAGTTCTTC